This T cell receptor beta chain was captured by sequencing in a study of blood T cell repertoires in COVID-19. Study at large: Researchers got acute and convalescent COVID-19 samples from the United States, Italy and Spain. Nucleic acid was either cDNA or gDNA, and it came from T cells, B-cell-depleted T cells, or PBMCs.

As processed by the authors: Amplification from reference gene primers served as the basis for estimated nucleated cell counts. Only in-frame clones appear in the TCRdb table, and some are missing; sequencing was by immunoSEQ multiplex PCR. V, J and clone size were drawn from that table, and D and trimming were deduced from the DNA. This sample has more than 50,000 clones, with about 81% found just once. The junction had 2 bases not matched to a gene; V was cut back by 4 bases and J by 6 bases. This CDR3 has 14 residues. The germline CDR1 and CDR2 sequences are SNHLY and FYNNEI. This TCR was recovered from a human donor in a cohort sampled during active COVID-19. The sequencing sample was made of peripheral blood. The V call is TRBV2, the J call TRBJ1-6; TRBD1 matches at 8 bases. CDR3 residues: CASSAGGGNSPLHF. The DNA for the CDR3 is TGTGCCAGCAGTGCAGGGGGCGGTAATTCACCCCTCCACTTT. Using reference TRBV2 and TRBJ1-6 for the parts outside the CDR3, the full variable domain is EPEVTQTPSHQVTQMGQEVILRCVPISNHLYFYWYRQILGQKVEFLVSFYNNEISEKSEIFDDQFSVERPDGSNFTLKIRSTKLEDSAMYFCASSAGGGNSPLHFGNGTRLTVT.